Following are 27 T cell receptor beta chains from one sample sequenced in a study of beta chain features in type 1 diabetes. Expressed TCRB transcripts were sequenced because the isolated RNA had all been reverse transcribed beforehand. TCRdb's table, derived via immunoSEQ multiplex PCR, lists solely in-frame clones and lacks some. Of about 650,000 clones listed, about an eighth are singletons. The study's findings and limits: Among patients with Type 1 diabetes, TCRB CDR3s were moderately but significantly shorter in every one of the four CD4+ subsets.

No cognate antigen is known for these TCRs. Sample: naive CD4+ T cells from blood. The receptors shown here come from a man aged 25-40 years with type 1 diabetes.

The V and J genes are TRBV30 and TRBJ2-3, with D possibly TRBD1 on 6 matching bases. V lost 2 bases, J lost 4 bases, and 10 bases lay in between. Germline V lookup: CDR1 GTSNPN, CDR2 SVGIG (reference sequence). CDR3 length: 13 residues. The CDR3 here is CAWSNKGADTQYF. For the CDR3, the DNA is TGTGCCTGGAGTAATAAGGGGGCAGATACGCAGTATTTT.

The chain couples TRBV13 to TRBJ1-1, with D uncertain. This CDR3 is 12 amino acids long. Germline V CDR1 and CDR2: PRHDT, FYEKMQ (reference sequence). V lost 5 bases, J lost 1 base, and 5 bases lay in between. This CDR3 is CASSLGNTEAFF. As DNA, the CDR3 is TGTGCCAGCAGCCTGGGGAACACTGAAGCTTTCTTT.

The chain joins TRBV7-2 to TRBJ2-2, with 7 nucleotides matching TRBD2. Looked up from germline, CDR1 is SGHTA and CDR2 is FQGNSA. CDR3 length: 15 residues. V lost 3 bases and J lost 4; bases outside the gene matches: 5. The CDR3 sequence: CASSFTGGSTGELFF. The DNA of the CDR3 is TGTGCCAGCAGCTTCACAGGCGGGAGCACCGGGGAGCTGTTTTTT.

This chain connects TRBV10-3 to TRBJ2-7; no clear D gene. Germline CDR1 ENHRY, CDR2 SYGVKD. Trimming took off 4 bases at V and 4 bases at J, with 14 bases between the two ends. CDR3 length: 14 residues. The DNA for the CDR3 is TGTGCCATCAGTGGGGAAGGTAAAAAGTACGAGCAGTACTTC. This gives the protein CAISGEGKKYEQYF.

This clone has only a few counts. The chain is built from TRBV7-2 and TRBJ2-3; D gene unclear. V lost 5 bases to trimming and J lost 6 bases, with 12 bases between them. The CDR3 totals 13 residues. CDR1 is SGHTA and CDR2 is FQGNSA in the germline V gene. The CDR3 DNA sequence: TGTGCCAGCAGCCCCCAAGCCAGGGATACGCAGTATTTT. It encodes CASSPQARDTQYF.

This clone occurred a few times. V is TRBV27 and J is TRBJ2-2; the D is unclear. V gave up 4 bases and J gave up 0 bases, with 15 bases separating them. Germline V gene sequence: CDR1 MNHEY, CDR2 SMNVEV (reference sequence). This CDR3 has 17 amino acids. CDR3 amino acids: CASSSIRTLSNTGELFF. DNA for the CDR3: TGTGCCAGCAGTTCAATCCGGACCCTATCGAACACCGGGGAGCTGTTTTTT.

This clone was detected a few times. The chain joins TRBV7-9 to TRBJ1-1, with TRBD1 matching 7 bases. There are 14 residues in the CDR3. V shed 7 bases, J shed 0 bases, and the junction held 5 bases outside the gene matches. Per germline, CDR1 SEHNR and CDR2 FQNEAQ (reference sequence). The CDR3 sequence: CASTNQGVNTEAFF. In nucleotides, the CDR3 is TGTGCCAGCACCAACCAGGGGGTGAACACTGAAGCTTTCTTT.

This clone was recorded a few times. The chain links TRBV5-1 to TRBJ2-3; 11 nucleotides match TRBD2. The CDR3 loop spans 15 amino acids. J lost 0 bases, V lost 6 bases, and 3 bases had no gene match. Germline assignment: CDR1 SGHRS and CDR2 YFSETQ. The CDR3: CASTTSGESTDTQYF. The CDR3 bases are TGCGCCAGCACGACTAGCGGGGAGAGCACAGATACGCAGTATTTT.

This clone was recorded a few times. The chain combines TRBV5-1 with TRBJ1-6; 9 nucleotides line up with TRBD1. Looked up from germline, CDR1 is SGHRS and CDR2 is YFSETQ. V gave up 2 bases and J gave up 0 bases; unmatched junction bases: 9. This CDR3 is 19 amino acids long. The CDR3 spells CASSLTGGQASSYNSPLHF. The CDR3 nucleotides are TGCGCCAGCAGCTTAACAGGGGGCCAGGCCAGCTCCTATAATTCACCCCTCCACTTT.

This clone was detected only a few times. The J gene is TRBJ2-3, the V gene TRBV6-5, with TRBD1 matching over 10 bases. This CDR3 is 15 amino acids long. J gave up 3 bases and V 6 bases, and 6 bases lay outside the gene matches. Looked up from germline, CDR1 is MNHEY and CDR2 is SVGAGI. The CDR3, as DNA: TGTGCCAGCAGATCCGGGACAGGGGTGACAGATACGCAGTATTTT. Translated, it gives CASRSGTGVTDTQYF.

The chain links TRBV6-5 to TRBJ2-3; either TRBD1 or TRBD2 may fit D (5 bases each). The CDR3 covers 12 residues. Germline assignment: CDR1 MNHEY and CDR2 SVGAGI. Trimming removed 4 bases at V and 10 bases at J, with 12 bases between. The CDR3 here is CASSSFPGPQYF. CDR3 bases: TGTGCCAGCAGTTCCTTTCCGGGACCGCAGTATTTT.

The chain links TRBV5-1 to TRBJ2-2; 9 nucleotides agree with TRBD2. CDR1 and CDR2 from the germline V gene are SGHRS and YFSETQ. CDR3 length: 16 residues. Trimming removed 4 bases from V and 0 bases from J; junction bases left unmatched: 4. The CDR3 sequence: CASSSSSGANTGELFF. The CDR3 DNA reads TGCGCCAGCAGCAGCTCTAGCGGGGCGAACACCGGGGAGCTGTTTTTT.

This chain joins TRBV19 and TRBJ2-1, with 13 bases that match TRBD2. Germline values: CDR1 LNHDA, CDR2 SQIVND (reference sequence). The CDR3 runs to 17 residues. V dropped 7 bases and J dropped 0; count of bases not matched to a gene: 6. CDR3 in amino acids: CASTEGLAGSSYNEQFF. CDR3 nucleotide sequence: TGTGCCAGTACCGAGGGACTAGCGGGAAGCTCCTACAATGAGCAGTTCTTC.

V usage is TRBV18 and J usage is TRBJ2-1; D may be TRBD1 or TRBD2 (5 bases each). Germline V gene sequence: CDR1 KGHSH, CDR2 LQKENI. This CDR3 is 14 amino acids long. V was cut by 3 bases and J by 9 bases, with 15 bases left in between. CDR3 sequence: CASSPVGLAGEQFF. DNA for the CDR3: TGTGCCAGCTCACCGGTGGGGCTAGCTGGTGAGCAGTTCTTC. Looking up the rest from reference TRBV18 and TRBJ2-1 gives the full variable domain: NAGVMQNPRHLVRRRGQEARLRCSPMKGHSHVYWYRQLPEEGLKFMVYLQKENIIDESGMPKERFSAEFPKEGPSILRIQQVVRGDSAAYFCASSPVGLAGEQFFGPGTRLTVL.

This clone was recorded a few times. The chain carries TRBV18 and TRBJ1-1, with 7 bases identical to TRBD1. CDR1 and CDR2 (germline): KGHSH, LQKENI. V lost 3 bases, J lost 0 bases, and 1 base stayed unmatched. The CDR3 sequence is 14 residues long. This CDR3 is CASSPGQLNTEAFF. The DNA for the CDR3 is TGTGCCAGCTCACCGGGACAGCTGAACACTGAAGCTTTCTTT.

This clone was detected a few times. Other DNA sequences in the sample encode the same CDR3. CDR3 amino acids: CASSPRQGTYEQYF. The CDR3 bases are TGTGCCAGCAGCCCCCGACAGGGTACCTACGAGCAGTACTTC. The J gene is TRBJ2-7, the V gene TRBV7-2; 7 bases agree with TRBD1. Germline loops: CDR1 SGHTA, CDR2 FQGNSA. V trimming: 5 bases; J trimming: 2 bases; junction bases outside the gene matches: 6. There are 14 residues in the CDR3. Combining the CDR3 with reference TRBV7-2 and TRBJ2-7 gives the whole variable domain GAGVSQSPSNKVTEKGKDVELRCDPISGHTALYWYRQSLGQGLEFLIYFQGNSAPDKSGLPSDRFSAERTGGSVSTLTIQRTQQEDSAVYLCASSPRQGTYEQYFGPGTRLTVT.

This clone was counted only a few times. The J gene is TRBJ2-1, the V gene TRBV7-9, with D uncertain. Looked up from germline, CDR1 is SEHNR and CDR2 is FQNEAQ (reference sequence). The V and J ends lost 8 bases and 3 bases respectively, with 8 bases between them. CDR3 length: 12 amino acids. The CDR3 spells CASYFVYNEQFF. CDR3 sequence (DNA): TGTGCCAGCTATTTCGTCTACAATGAGCAGTTCTTC.

This chain joins TRBV19 and TRBJ1-5; no firm D call. Trimming took 4 bases from V and 9 from J, leaving 7 bases between them. The CDR3 contains 11 residues. Germline V gene lookup returns CDR1 LNHDA and CDR2 SQIVND (reference sequence). For the CDR3, the DNA is TGTGCCAGTAGTAGGCCGGGGCCCCAGCATTTT. It codes for CASSRPGPQHF.

The J gene is TRBJ1-6, the V gene TRBV11-1; no clear D. There are 11 residues in the CDR3. Trimming removed 8 bases at V and 7 bases at J, with 6 bases between. The germline CDR1 and CDR2 sequences are SGHAT and FQDESV (reference sequence). The CDR3 loop is CASVANSPLHF. CDR3 in DNA: TGTGCCAGCGTGGCGAATTCACCCCTCCACTTT.

This clone occurred a few times. The genes are TRBV5-4 and TRBJ2-4; 8 nucleotides line up with TRBD1. The junction had 3 bases not matched to a gene; V was cut back by 4 bases and J by 6 bases. The CDR3 totals 13 residues. Germline CDR1 and CDR2: SGHNT and YYREEE (reference sequence). CDR3 residues: CASSPGQGNIQYF. The CDR3 DNA reads TGTGCCAGCAGCCCTGGACAGGGAAACATTCAGTACTTC.

The chain is built from TRBV14 and TRBJ2-3, with D hard to call. V lost 3 bases and J 3 bases, leaving 7 bases between the germline ends. The CDR3 runs to 13 residues. CDR1 and CDR2 (germline): SGHDN, FVKESK. CDR3 DNA: TGTGCCAGCAGCCACCGCCGGACAGATACGCAGTATTTT. Protein product: CASSHRRTDTQYF.

The J gene is TRBJ1-3, the V gene TRBV6-6, with TRBD1 matching 7 bases. Trimming cost V 0 bases and J 0 bases; bases outside gene matches: 2. The CDR3 consists of 16 residues. The germline gives CDR1 MNHNY, CDR2 SVGAGI (reference sequence). CDR3 bases: TGTGCCAGCAGTTACTCGTGGGACAGCTCTGGAAACACCATATATTTT. This sequence encodes CASSYSWDSSGNTIYF.

This clone appeared a single time. The CDR3 nucleotides read TGTGCCAGCAGCCAACAGACAGTCGATCTCTATGGCTACACCTTC. It codes for CASSQQTVDLYGYTF. V is TRBV14 and J is TRBJ1-2; tentatively, D is TRBD1 (5 bases). The CDR3 is 15 amino acids. The germline V gene has CDR1 SGHDN and CDR2 FVKESK. Trimming pared 2 bases from V and 4 bases from J, leaving 14 bases between.

This clone was seen more than once but under ten times. The chain has TRBV28 and TRBJ2-5, with D maybe TRBD2 (6 bases). V was clipped by 7 bases and J by 3 bases, with 9 bases between them. Germline V gives CDR1 MDHEN, CDR2 SYDVKM. The CDR3 totals 12 residues. CDR3 coding DNA: TGTGCCAGCACGGCTAGCGAAGAGACCCAGTACTTC. It codes for CASTASEETQYF.

The chain joins TRBV2 to TRBJ1-3, with D perhaps matching TRBD1 (5 bases). Germline V CDR1 and CDR2: SNHLY, FYNNEI. This CDR3 is built from 15 residues. Trimming stripped 2 bases from V and 2 bases from J, with 10 bases between. The CDR3 is CASSEQGWAGNTIYF. CDR3 nucleotides: TGTGCCAGCAGTGAACAGGGATGGGCTGGAAACACCATATATTTT.

The chain carries TRBV6-6 and TRBJ2-7; D might be TRBD2 (6 bases). CDR1 and CDR2 (germline): MNHNY, SVGAGI (reference sequence). The V end lost 2 bases, the J end lost 3 bases, and 11 bases lay between the germline ends. The CDR3 runs to 14 residues. The CDR3 nucleotides are TGTGCCAGCAGTTACGAACGGGAGAACTACGAGCAGTACTTC. Translation gives CASSYERENYEQYF.

In this sample, this clone turned up once. Other DNA sequences in this specimen translate into the identical CDR3. The chain combines TRBV6-1 with TRBJ1-2; D remains unclear. This CDR3 has 13 residues. Germline V gives CDR1 MNHNS, CDR2 SASEGT. Trimming removed 0 bases at V and 5 bases at J, with 7 bases between. CDR3: CASSEAPGYGYTF. The CDR3 DNA reads TGTGCCAGCAGTGAAGCACCGGGGTATGGCTACACCTTC.